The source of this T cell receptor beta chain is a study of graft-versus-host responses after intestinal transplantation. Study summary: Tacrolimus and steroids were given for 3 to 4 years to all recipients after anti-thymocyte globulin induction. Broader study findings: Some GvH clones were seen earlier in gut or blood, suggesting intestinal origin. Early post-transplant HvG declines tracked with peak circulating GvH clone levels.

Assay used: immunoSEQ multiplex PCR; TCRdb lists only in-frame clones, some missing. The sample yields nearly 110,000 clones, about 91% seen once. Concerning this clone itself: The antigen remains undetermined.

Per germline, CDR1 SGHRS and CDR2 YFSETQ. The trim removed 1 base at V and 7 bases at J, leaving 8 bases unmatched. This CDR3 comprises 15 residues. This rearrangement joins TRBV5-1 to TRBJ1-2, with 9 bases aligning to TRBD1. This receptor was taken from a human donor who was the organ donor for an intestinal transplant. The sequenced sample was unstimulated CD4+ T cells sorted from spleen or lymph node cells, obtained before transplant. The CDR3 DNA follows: TGCGCCAGCAGCTTGACAGGGGGCGACTGGGTTGGCTACACCTTC. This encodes CASSLTGGDWVGYTF. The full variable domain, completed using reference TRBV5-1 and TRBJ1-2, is KAGVTQTPRYLIKTRGQQVTLSCSPISGHRSVSWYQQTPGQGLQFLFEYFSETQRNKGNFPGRFSGRQFSNSRSEMNVSTLELGDSALYLCASSLTGGDWVGYTFGSGTRLTVV.